These T cell receptor beta chains were read from a single sample in a study of Ad26.COV2.S vaccination and SARS-CoV-2 variants. Assay: immunoSEQ multiplex PCR; the TCRdb copy retains only in-frame clones and omits some. The table has about 680,000 clones, roughly nine tenths seen once. Material: peripheral blood, obtained in a trial of Ad26.COV2.S vaccine versus placebo. All receptors come from a person between 18 and 65 years old who received the Ad26.COV2.S COVID-19 vaccine or a placebo. Both conserved end residues are part of each CDR3. D genes are given only for firm matches. Rows give clone size only sometimes, using once, few, many, or a class for an expanded clone.

>-|TRBV19|17|-|TRBJ2-5
CASSIGPGSGYQETQYF
TGTGCCAGTAGTATTGGACCCGGTTCAGGGTACCAAGAGACCCAGTACTTC
>-|TRBV9|11|-|TRBJ2-5
CASSAAETQYF
TGTGCCAGCAGCGCCGCAGAGACCCAGTACTTC
>TRBD1|TRBV10-2|14|-|TRBJ2-7
CASSVGTGSYEQYF
TGCGCCAGCAGTGTTGGGACAGGGAGCTACGAGCAGTACTTC
>-|TRBV5-4|14|-|TRBJ2-7
CASSRDGGPHEQYF
TGTGCCAGCAGCCGGGATGGGGGGCCGCACGAGCAGTACTTC
>-|TRBV7-8|17|-|TRBJ1-5
CASSFGSAIRLDQPQHF
TGTGCCAGCAGCTTCGGGTCGGCCATTCGGTTAGACCAGCCCCAGCATTTT
>TRBD2|TRBV7-9|15|-|TRBJ2-1
CASSLASGSNNEQFF
TGTGCCAGCAGCTTAGCTAGCGGGAGTAATAATGAGCAGTTCTTC
>-|TRBV7-9|13|-|TRBJ1-2
CASSLRDNYGYTF
TGTGCCAGCAGTTTACGGGATAACTATGGCTACACCTTC
>TRBD2|TRBV6-2/TRBV6-3|13|-|TRBJ2-2
CASSRRGTGELFF
TGTGCCAGCAGTAGGCGGGGGACCGGGGAGCTGTTTTTT
>-|TRBV12-3/TRBV12-4|12|-|TRBJ1-2
CASSFQDYGYTF
TGTGCCAGCAGTTTCCAGGACTATGGCTACACCTTC
>TRBD1|TRBV7-2|13|-|TRBJ1-2
CASSQGQGGGYTF
TGTGCCAGCAGCCAGGGACAGGGTGGTGGCTACACCTTC
>TRBD2|TRBV6-5|14|-|TRBJ2-1
CASSSEAGNNEQFF
TGTGCCAGCAGTTCAGAAGCGGGAAACAATGAGCAGTTCTTC
>-|TRBV9|16|-|TRBJ2-1
CASSVVSGTGFNEQFF
TGTGCCAGCAGCGTAGTTAGCGGGACAGGGTTCAATGAGCAGTTCTTC
>-|TRBV7-2|16|-|TRBJ2-7
CASSLGFDGLSYEQYF
TGTGCCAGCAGCTTAGGGTTTGACGGACTCTCCTACGAGCAGTACTTC
>-|TRBV5-4|15|-|TRBJ2-3
CASSRSYSQTDTQYF
TGTGCCAGCAGCCGGAGCTACTCGCAGACAGATACGCAGTATTTT
>-|TRBV30|13|few|TRBJ1-6
CAWAGDFNSPLHF
TGTGCCTGGGCAGGGGATTTTAATTCACCCCTCCACTTT
>TRBD1|TRBV19|16|-|TRBJ2-5
CASSIQGTGGKETQYF
TGTGCCAGTAGTATACAGGGGACAGGGGGCAAAGAGACCCAGTACTTC
>-|TRBV19|15|-|TRBJ2-5
CASSPLGLAGETQYF
TGTGCCAGTAGCCCTTTGGGGCTTGCGGGAGAGACCCAGTACTTC